Below, 11 T cell receptor beta chains from the same sample are listed, as sequenced in a study of breast tumors, draining lymph nodes, adjacent tissues. TCRdb recomputed calls from the multiplex PCR reads with MiXCR, one row per CDR3 protein. This table has 150,000 to 200,000 distinct CDR3 sequences, around 35% appearing once. Breast cancer patients provided tissue from their axillary draining lymph nodes. Sequenced material: axillary lymph node tissue. The source of these receptors is a female donor with breast cancer. Some clones in this sample may be carry-over from other donors' samples.

This chain joins TRBV20-1 and TRBJ2-7; TRBD1 matches 8 bases. The CDR3 sequence is 13 residues long. J gave up 4 bases and V 6 bases, and 8 bases lay outside the gene matches. Per germline, CDR1 DFQATT and CDR2 SNEGSKA (reference sequence). CDR3 loop: CSAFRTGKYEQYF. The CDR3 nucleotides read TGCAGTGCCTTTAGGACAGGGAAATACGAGCAGTACTTC.

This clonotype has ten or more counts. The V and J genes are TRBV6-2 or TRBV6-3 and TRBJ2-5; D is unclear. Germline assignment: CDR1 MNHEY and CDR2 SVGEGT. Trimming removed 5 bases from V and 2 bases from J, with 3 bases in between. The CDR3 consists of 11 residues. This CDR3 is CASSTQETQYF. In DNA, the CDR3 is TGTGCCAGCAGTACACAAGAGACCCAGTACTTC.

This clonotype was found a few times. A much larger clone lies a single base off, so this may be a read error. The V and J genes are TRBV6-4 and TRBJ2-3; D remains unclear. This CDR3 is 16 amino acids long. Germline V gives CDR1 MRHNA, CDR2 SNTAGT. V was cut by 6 bases and J by 0 bases, with 16 bases left in between. For the CDR3, the DNA is TGTGCCAGCAGCCCATTTTTTGGAACTAGCACAGATACGCAGTATTTT. It is translated as CASSPFFGTSTDTQYF.

V is TRBV6-6 and J is TRBJ2-7; the match to TRBD1 covers 10 bases. The CDR3 sequence is 14 residues long. V lost 7 bases, J lost 4 bases, and 7 bases stayed unmatched. Germline V CDR1 and CDR2: MNHNY, SVGAGI (reference sequence). The DNA of the CDR3 is TGTGCCAGCACCCTGTGGGGACAGGGGTACGAGCAGTACTTC. Encoded protein: CASTLWGQGYEQYF.

This clonotype was observed at least ten times. The chain links TRBV24-1 to TRBJ2-6; TRBD2 matches at 8 bases. The V gene end was trimmed by 9 bases and the J gene end by 2 bases; junction bases not matched to a gene: 2. The germline V gene has CDR1 KGHDR and CDR2 SFDVKD. CDR3 length: 14 residues. The CDR3 DNA reads TGTGCCACCGGCGGGGGGCCTGGGGCCAACGTCCTGACTTTC. As protein: CATGGGPGANVLTF.

This clonotype was detected ten times or more. The V gene is TRBV19, the J gene TRBJ1-4; D uncertain. Trimming stripped 5 bases from V and 1 base from J, with 11 bases between. The germline V gene encodes CDR1 LNHDA and CDR2 SQIVND (reference sequence). The CDR3 loop spans 15 amino acids. CDR3 region: CASSYGIGTNEKLFF. CDR3 DNA sequence: TGTGCCAGTAGTTATGGGATAGGAACTAATGAAAAACTGTTTTTT.

This clonotype came up many times. The chain recombines TRBV5-1 with TRBJ2-2; D might be TRBD1 (6 bases). Germline values: CDR1 SGHRS, CDR2 YFSETQ. V gave up 2 bases and J gave up 3 bases, with 8 bases separating them. The CDR3 consists of 14 residues. CDR3 sequence (DNA): TGCGCCAGCAGCTTCTGGACAGACACCGGGGAGCTGTTTTTT. This gives the protein CASSFWTDTGELFF.

This chain links TRBV27 with TRBJ2-1, with TRBD2 matching 7 bases. Looked up from germline, CDR1 is MNHEY and CDR2 is SMNVEV (reference sequence). The CDR3 covers 14 residues. The trim removed 2 bases at V and 4 bases at J, leaving 2 bases unmatched. This CDR3 is CASSLRGDYNEQFF. The CDR3 DNA reads as TGTGCCAGCAGTTTACGGGGGGATTACAATGAGCAGTTCTTC.

The rearrangement joins TRBV4-3 to TRBJ2-3, with D unresolved. The CDR3 contains 15 residues. The germline CDR1 and CDR2 sequences are LGHNA and YSLEER. V was trimmed by 1 base and J by 11 bases, leaving 19 bases between them. The DNA of the CDR3 is TGCGCCAGCAGCCAAGCCAAGGGTCTCTACAATGAGCAGTATTTT. It specifies CASSQAKGLYNEQYF.

The genes are TRBV19 and TRBJ1-4, with TRBD1 identical over 11 bases. The CDR3 runs to 16 residues. The trim removed 4 bases at V and 3 bases at J, leaving 4 bases unmatched. Germline CDR1 and CDR2: LNHDA and SQIVND (reference sequence). CDR3 sequence (DNA): TGTGCCAGTAGTAAGGACAGGGGGCGATCTAATGAAAAACTGTTTTTT. It yields the protein CASSKDRGRSNEKLFF.

V gene TRBV12-3 or TRBV12-4 combines with J gene TRBJ1-4; 10 bases fit TRBD1. This CDR3 has 14 amino acids. Unmatched junction bases numbered 9, after V lost 10 bases and J lost 7 bases. Here the CDR3 reads CAIRSGTGAEKLFF. As DNA, the CDR3 is TGTGCCATCAGGTCCGGGACAGGGGCTGAAAAACTGTTTTTT.